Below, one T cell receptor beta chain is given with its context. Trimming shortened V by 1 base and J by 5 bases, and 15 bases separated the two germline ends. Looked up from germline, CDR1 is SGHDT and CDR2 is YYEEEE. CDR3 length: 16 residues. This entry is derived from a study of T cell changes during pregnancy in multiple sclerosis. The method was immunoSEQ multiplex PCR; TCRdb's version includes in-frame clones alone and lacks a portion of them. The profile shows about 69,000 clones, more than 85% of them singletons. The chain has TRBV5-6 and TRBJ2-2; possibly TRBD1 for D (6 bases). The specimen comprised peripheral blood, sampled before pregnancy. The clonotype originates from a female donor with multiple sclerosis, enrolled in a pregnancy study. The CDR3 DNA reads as TGTGCCAGCAGCTTGAAGGCAGGGGAGTATACCGGGGAGCTGTTTTTT. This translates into CASSLKAGEYTGELFF.